Here is one T cell receptor beta chain with its context. Its antigen has not been determined. The record has no base qualities; no much larger clone is one base away. The source of the sample is a study of radiotherapy plus CTLA-4 blockade in lung cancer (dated by TCRdb to 2016 to 2018). About the study as a whole: Objective responses were observed in 18% of enrolled patients, and disease control was achieved in approximately 29%. Study-level results and caveats: The strongest predictors of response, as reported, were early dynamic changes in blood T cell clones along with a rise in serum interferon-beta after radiation. After treatment with radiotherapy and ipilimumab, TCR clones that originated in tumors expanded in peripheral blood.

In this study, focal radiation therapy paired with CTLA-4 blockade (ipilimumab) was tested in patients who had chemo-refractory metastatic non-small-cell lung cancer. The library relied on the immunoSEQ multiplex PCR assay. In TCRdb, the immuneACCESS table is reduced to in-frame sequences with V and J assigned. These tables do not hold every clone; where another copy was compared, an unresolved V gene accounts for under half, and the others remain unexplained. For this sample there are about 97,000 clones; about 70% appear just once. About 3% of the sample is held by the ten biggest clonotypes. Via the germline V gene, CDR1 is SGHVS and CDR2 FQNEAQ. Trimming accounts for 4 bases at V and 1 base at J, while the number of junction bases matched to no gene is 16. The cysteine opens and the phenylalanine closes a CDR3 of 18 amino acids. The kept DNA is CDR3 alone, 54 bases in frame from the first base.

Rearrangement joined TRBV7-8 to TRBJ2-7, and 7 junctional nucleotides match TRBD2. The material was peripheral blood, obtained from a patient treated with radiotherapy plus ipilimumab. The receptor comes from a human donor with non-small cell lung cancer who had a partial response to radiotherapy plus ipilimumab. Some clones in this sample may be carry-over from other donors' samples. The nucleotide sequence is given as TGTGCCAGCAGCTCCCACCGTATACTAGCGCCTTCATCCTACGAGCAGTACTTC. It translates to CASSSHRILAPSSYEQYF.